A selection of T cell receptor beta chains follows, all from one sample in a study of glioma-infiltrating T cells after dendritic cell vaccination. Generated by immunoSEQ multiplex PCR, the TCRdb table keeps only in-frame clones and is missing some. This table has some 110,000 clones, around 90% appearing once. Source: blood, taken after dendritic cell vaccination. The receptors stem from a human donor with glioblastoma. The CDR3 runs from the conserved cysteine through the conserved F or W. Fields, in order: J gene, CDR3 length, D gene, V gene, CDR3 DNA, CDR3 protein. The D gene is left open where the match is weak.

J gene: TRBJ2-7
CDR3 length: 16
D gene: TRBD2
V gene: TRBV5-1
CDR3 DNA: TGCGCCAGCAGCTTGGGCCCTAGCGGGGTTTCGGAGGAGCAGTACTTC
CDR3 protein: CASSLGPSGVSEEQYF

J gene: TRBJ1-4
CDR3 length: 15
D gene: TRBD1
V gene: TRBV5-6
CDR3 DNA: TGTGCCAGCAGCTCTTTACAGGGGCGGAATGAAAAACTGTTTTTT
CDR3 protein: CASSSLQGRNEKLFF

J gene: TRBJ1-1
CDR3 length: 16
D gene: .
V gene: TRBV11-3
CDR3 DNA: TGTGCCAGCAGCCCTGGGGGGGGGTCGATGAACACTGAAGCTTTCTTT
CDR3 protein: CASSPGGGSMNTEAFF

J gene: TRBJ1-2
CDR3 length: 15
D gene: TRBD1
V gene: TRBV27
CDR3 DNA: TGTGCCAGCGTTCCGACCTACGACAGGGGCTATGGCTACACCTTC
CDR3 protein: CASVPTYDRGYGYTF

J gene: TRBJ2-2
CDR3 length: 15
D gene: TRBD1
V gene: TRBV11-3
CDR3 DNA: TGTGCCAGCAGGCCCGGGGACAGGGCCACCGGGGAGCTGTTTTTT
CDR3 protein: CASRPGDRATGELFF

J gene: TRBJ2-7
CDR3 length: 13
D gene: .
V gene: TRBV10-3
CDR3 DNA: TGTGCCATCAGTGAGCAACAGCCCGACGAGCAGTACTTC
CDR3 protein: CAISEQQPDEQYF

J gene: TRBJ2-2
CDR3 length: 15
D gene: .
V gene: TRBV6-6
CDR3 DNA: TGTGCCAGCAGTTTATATACACAGGGATCCGGGGAGCTGTTTTTT
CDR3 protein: CASSLYTQGSGELFF

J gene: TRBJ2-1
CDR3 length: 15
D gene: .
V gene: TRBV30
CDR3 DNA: TGTGCCTGGAGTGAACAGGCGAGCTCCTACAATGAGCAGTTCTTC
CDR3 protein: CAWSEQASSYNEQFF

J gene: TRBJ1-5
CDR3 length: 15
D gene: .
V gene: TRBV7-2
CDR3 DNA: TGTGCCAGCAGCTTAGCGGTCGGGGGTAATCAGCCCCAGCATTTT
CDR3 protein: CASSLAVGGNQPQHF

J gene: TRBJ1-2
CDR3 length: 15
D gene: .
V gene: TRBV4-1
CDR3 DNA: TGCGCCAGCAGCCAAGAGCCAGTAAGGGGCTATGGCTACACCTTC
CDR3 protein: CASSQEPVRGYGYTF

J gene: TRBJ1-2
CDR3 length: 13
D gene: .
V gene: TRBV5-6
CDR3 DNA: TGTGCCAGCAATCACGACCAGGCCTATGGCTACACCTTC
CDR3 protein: CASNHDQAYGYTF

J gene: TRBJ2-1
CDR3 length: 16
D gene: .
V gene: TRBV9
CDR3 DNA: TGTGCCAGCAGCGCAAGCGCGGCTAGCTGGACCAATGAGCAGTTCTTC
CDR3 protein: CASSASAASWTNEQFF